These T cell receptor beta chains were read from a single sample in a study of type 1 and type 2 diabetes patients. Each CDR3 protein gets one entry after TCRdb re-called the multiplex PCR reads with MiXCR. The sample includes about 290,000 distinct CDR3 sequences, around 47% of them seen just once. The sample taken for sequencing was peripheral blood mononuclear cells (PBMCs). The receptors derive from a man younger than 30 with type 2 diabetes. Each CDR3 is given with its conserved first and last residue. A D gene is named only where the DNA matches it firmly. Clone size is not always given. Where it is, it says once, few, many or a class for expanded clones.

J gene: TRBJ2-3; clone size: .; V gene: TRBV7-2; D gene: .; CDR3 DNA: TGTGCCAGCAGCCCCGTCAACGGGGGAACGCAGTATTTT; CDR3 protein: CASSPVNGGTQYF
J gene: TRBJ1-4; clone size: few; V gene: TRBV19; D gene: .; CDR3 DNA: TGTGCCAGTAGTAAATATGAAAAACTGTTTTTT; CDR3 protein: CASSKYEKLFF
J gene: TRBJ2-1; clone size: .; V gene: TRBV15; D gene: .; CDR3 DNA: TGTGCCACCAGCAGAGGCAACAGGATCCCTAACAATGAGCAGTTCTTC; CDR3 protein: CATSRGNRIPNNEQFF
J gene: TRBJ1-2; clone size: .; V gene: TRBV7-3; D gene: .; CDR3 DNA: TGTGCCAGCAGCCCAGCACAGGGCAACTATGGCTACACCTTC; CDR3 protein: CASSPAQGNYGYTF
J gene: TRBJ2-5; clone size: .; V gene: TRBV29-1; D gene: .; CDR3 DNA: TGCAGCGTTACCGGGACTCCAAGAGGGGAGACCCAGTACTTC; CDR3 protein: CSVTGTPRGETQYF
J gene: TRBJ2-7; clone size: .; V gene: TRBV11-2; D gene: TRBD2; CDR3 DNA: TGTGCCAGCAGCACCCGACTAGCGGTAACCTACGAGCAGTACTTC; CDR3 protein: CASSTRLAVTYEQYF
J gene: TRBJ2-1; clone size: few; V gene: TRBV20-1; D gene: TRBD2; CDR3 DNA: TGCAGTGCTAGTCTTAGCGGGGGGATCAATGAGCAGTTCTTC; CDR3 protein: CSASLSGGINEQFF
J gene: TRBJ1-4; clone size: .; V gene: TRBV18; D gene: .; CDR3 DNA: TGTGCCAGCTCTCTAAAGGAGGCTAGAGGCGAAAAACTGTTTTTT; CDR3 protein: CASSLKEARGEKLFF
J gene: TRBJ2-5; clone size: few; V gene: TRBV30; D gene: .; CDR3 DNA: TGTGCCTGGAGTGTAGTCCGGGGTTCCCAAGAGACCCAGTACTTC; CDR3 protein: CAWSVVRGSQETQYF
J gene: TRBJ2-7; clone size: few; V gene: TRBV30; D gene: .; CDR3 DNA: TGTGCCAGTAATACTACAAATGACACGTACGAGCAGTACTTC; CDR3 protein: CASNTTNDTYEQYF
J gene: TRBJ2-7; clone size: few; V gene: TRBV30; D gene: .; CDR3 DNA: TGTGCCTGGAGTTCTCTCCTAGAGCAGTACTTC; CDR3 protein: CAWSSLLEQYF
J gene: TRBJ2-7; clone size: .; V gene: TRBV6-5; D gene: .; CDR3 DNA: TGTGCCAGCAGTTGGGTCTACGAGCAGTACTTC; CDR3 protein: CASSWVYEQYF
J gene: TRBJ1-1; clone size: few; V gene: TRBV6-1; D gene: .; CDR3 DNA: TGTGCCAGCATTTTCGGGGGGGCCGGCACTGAAGCTTTCTTT; CDR3 protein: CASIFGGAGTEAFF
J gene: TRBJ1-4; clone size: many; V gene: TRBV10-1; D gene: TRBD1; CDR3 DNA: TGCGCCAGCAGTGATCGGGACAGGGGCGATGAAAAACTGTTTTTT; CDR3 protein: CASSDRDRGDEKLFF
J gene: TRBJ1-1; clone size: few; V gene: TRBV30; D gene: .; CDR3 DNA: TGTGCCTGGAGTCGAATGGGGAACACTGAAGCTTTCTTT; CDR3 protein: CAWSRMGNTEAFF
J gene: TRBJ1-1; clone size: .; V gene: TRBV6-1; D gene: TRBD1; CDR3 DNA: TGTGCCAGCAGTTACTGGGGACAGGGAGAGACTGAAGCTTTCTTT; CDR3 protein: CASSYWGQGETEAFF
J gene: TRBJ2-6; clone size: .; V gene: TRBV25-1; D gene: .; CDR3 DNA: TGTGCCAGCAGTAATCCTCGGGGAACTGGGGCCAACGTCCTGACTTTC; CDR3 protein: CASSNPRGTGANVLTF
J gene: TRBJ1-2; clone size: many; V gene: TRBV2; D gene: .; CDR3 DNA: TGTGCCAGCATGGAGTTGAGCGGGGGATCGACCTACTATGGCTACACCTTC; CDR3 protein: CASMELSGGSTYYGYTF
J gene: TRBJ1-1; clone size: few; V gene: TRBV9; D gene: TRBD1; CDR3 DNA: TGTGCCAGCAGCGCCGACAGGGTGAACACTGAAGCTTTCTTT; CDR3 protein: CASSADRVNTEAFF
J gene: TRBJ2-3; clone size: .; V gene: TRBV5-1; D gene: TRBD1; CDR3 DNA: TGCGCCAGCAGCTTGGGACAGGGATCGGATACGCAGTATTTT; CDR3 protein: CASSLGQGSDTQYF
J gene: TRBJ2-3; clone size: .; V gene: TRBV15; D gene: .; CDR3 DNA: TGTGCCACCAGCAGAGCCCCTAAAGGCACAGATACGCGGTATTTT; CDR3 protein: CATSRAPKGTDTRYF
J gene: TRBJ2-5; clone size: .; V gene: TRBV15; D gene: .; CDR3 DNA: TGTGCCACCAGCAGAGGACAGCAAGAGACCCAGTACTTC; CDR3 protein: CATSRGQQETQYF
J gene: TRBJ2-7; clone size: .; V gene: TRBV28; D gene: TRBD2; CDR3 DNA: TGTGCCAGCAGTTTATGGCCGTCGGGGGGCGAGCAGTACTTC; CDR3 protein: CASSLWPSGGEQYF
J gene: TRBJ1-5; clone size: few; V gene: TRBV2; D gene: .; CDR3 DNA: TGTGCCAGCACAGGAATCAATCAGCCCCAGCATTTT; CDR3 protein: CASTGINQPQHF
J gene: TRBJ1-1; clone size: .; V gene: TRBV7-6; D gene: TRBD1; CDR3 DNA: TGTGCCAGCAGCACGGAGCAGGGGGCCGAAGCTTTCTTT; CDR3 protein: CASSTEQGAEAFF
J gene: TRBJ2-1; clone size: .; V gene: TRBV19; D gene: TRBD2; CDR3 DNA: TGTGCCAGTAGTCTGGGACTAGCGCGATCCTACAATGAGCAGTTCTTC; CDR3 protein: CASSLGLARSYNEQFF
J gene: TRBJ1-1; clone size: few; V gene: TRBV30; D gene: TRBD1; CDR3 DNA: TGTGCCTGGAGTCCCGCCGCAGGGGGTACGAACACTGAAGCTTTCTTT; CDR3 protein: CAWSPAAGGTNTEAFF
J gene: TRBJ2-2; clone size: .; V gene: TRBV5-1; D gene: .; CDR3 DNA: TGCGCCAGCAGCTTTGACCTAAACACCGGGGAGCTGTTTTTT; CDR3 protein: CASSFDLNTGELFF
J gene: TRBJ1-2; clone size: .; V gene: TRBV2; D gene: TRBD1; CDR3 DNA: TGTGCCAGCAGTGACCTCGACAGGGACTATGGCTACACCTTC; CDR3 protein: CASSDLDRDYGYTF
J gene: TRBJ1-1; clone size: .; V gene: TRBV9; D gene: .; CDR3 DNA: TGTGCCAGCAGCGTAGACCAAATCACTGAAGCTTTCTTT; CDR3 protein: CASSVDQITEAFF
J gene: TRBJ2-7; clone size: .; V gene: TRBV19; D gene: .; CDR3 DNA: TGTGCCAGTAGTACCGACAGGGGAGGGCCGTACGAGCAGTACTTC; CDR3 protein: CASSTDRGGPYEQYF
J gene: TRBJ2-7; clone size: .; V gene: TRBV10-3; D gene: .; CDR3 DNA: TGTGCCATCAGAGGGAGGACAGGCTCCTACGAGCAGCACTTC; CDR3 protein: CAIRGRTGSYEQHF